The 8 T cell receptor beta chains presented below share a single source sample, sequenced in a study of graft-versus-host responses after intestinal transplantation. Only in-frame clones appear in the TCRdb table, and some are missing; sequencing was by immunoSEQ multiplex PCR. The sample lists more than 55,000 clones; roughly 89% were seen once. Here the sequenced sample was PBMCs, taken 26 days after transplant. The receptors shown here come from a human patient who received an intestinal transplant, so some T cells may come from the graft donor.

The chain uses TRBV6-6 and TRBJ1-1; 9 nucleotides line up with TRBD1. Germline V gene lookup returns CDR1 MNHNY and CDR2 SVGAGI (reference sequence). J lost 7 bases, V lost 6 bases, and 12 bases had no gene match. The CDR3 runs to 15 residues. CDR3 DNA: TGTGCCAGCAGGACTCAACAGGGGGCGACTAGTGAAGCTTTCTTT. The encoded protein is CASRTQQGATSEAFF.

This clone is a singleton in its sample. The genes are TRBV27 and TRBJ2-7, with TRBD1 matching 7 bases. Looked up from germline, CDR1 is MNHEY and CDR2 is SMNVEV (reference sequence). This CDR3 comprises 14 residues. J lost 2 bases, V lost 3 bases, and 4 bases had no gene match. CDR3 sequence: CASSLTGTAYEQYF. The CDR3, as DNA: TGTGCCAGCAGTTTGACAGGGACAGCCTACGAGCAGTACTTC.

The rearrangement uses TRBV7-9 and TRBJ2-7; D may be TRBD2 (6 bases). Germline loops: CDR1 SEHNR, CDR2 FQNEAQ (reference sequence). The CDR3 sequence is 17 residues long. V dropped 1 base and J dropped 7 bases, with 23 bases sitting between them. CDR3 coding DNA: TGTGCCAGCAGCTTAGGGGGGGACGGCCTTCGAACGGGGGAGCAGTACGTC. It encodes CASSLGGDGLRTGEQYV.

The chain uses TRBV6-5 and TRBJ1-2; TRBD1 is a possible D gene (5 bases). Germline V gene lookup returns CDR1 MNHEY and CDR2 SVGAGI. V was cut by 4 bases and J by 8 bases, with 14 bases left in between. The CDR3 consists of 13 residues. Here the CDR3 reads CASSFLGREGYTF. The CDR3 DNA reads TGTGCCAGCAGTTTCTTGGGCAGGGAAGGCTACACCTTC.

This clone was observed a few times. The CDR3, as DNA: TGTGCCAGCAGTTTAGAACAGGGTTCCGGAAACACCATATATTTT. This gives the protein CASSLEQGSGNTIYF. V usage is TRBV6-5 and J usage is TRBJ1-3; D might be TRBD1 (6 bases). CDR1 MNHEY and CDR2 SVGAGI come from the germline V gene. The CDR3 loop spans 15 amino acids. V was shortened by 4 bases and J by 4 bases, with 14 bases between the two germline ends.

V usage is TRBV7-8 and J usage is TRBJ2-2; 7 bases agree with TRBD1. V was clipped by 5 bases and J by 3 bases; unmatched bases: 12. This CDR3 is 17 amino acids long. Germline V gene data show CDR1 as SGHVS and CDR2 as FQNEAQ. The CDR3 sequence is CASSTPRQGDYTGELFF. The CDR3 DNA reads TGTGCCAGCAGCACCCCCCGGCAGGGGGATTACACCGGGGAGCTGTTTTTT.

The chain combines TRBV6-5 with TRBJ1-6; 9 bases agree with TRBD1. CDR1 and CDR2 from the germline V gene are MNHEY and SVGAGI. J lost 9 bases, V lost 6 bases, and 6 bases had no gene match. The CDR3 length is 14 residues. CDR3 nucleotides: TGTGCCAGCAGCGAAACAGGGGGCAGTTCACCCCTCCACTTT. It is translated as CASSETGGSSPLHF.

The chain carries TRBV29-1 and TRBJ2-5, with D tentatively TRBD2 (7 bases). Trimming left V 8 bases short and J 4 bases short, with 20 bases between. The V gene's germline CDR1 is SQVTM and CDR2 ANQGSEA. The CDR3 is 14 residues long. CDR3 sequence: CSSFGAGAGETQYF. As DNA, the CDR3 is TGCAGCTCCTTCGGGGCGGGGGCAGGAGAGACCCAGTACTTC. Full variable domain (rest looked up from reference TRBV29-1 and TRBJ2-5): SAVISQKPSRDICQRGTSLTIQCQVDSQVTMMFWYRQQPGQSLTLIATANQGSEATYESGFVIDKFPISRPNLTFSTLTVSNMSPEDSSIYLCSSFGAGAGETQYFGPGTRLLVL.